This TCR beta chain was sequenced during a study of shared clonotypes between healthy human individuals. In the study overall: CD8 memory received one plate per donor, CD8 naive two, CD4 memory three and CD4 naive three.

Clones were sequenced by immunoSEQ multiplex PCR, and TCRdb holds only the in-frame ones, with some missing. The table includes 2.3 million or so clones, just over 90% detected once. The trim removed 2 bases at V and 3 bases at J, leaving 3 bases unmatched. The CDR3 length is 14 residues. CDR1 is SGHDT, CDR2 YYEEEE, per germline. Sequenced input: naive CD4+ T cells from PBMCs. Described subset: CD45RA+ positively selected. This TCR was recovered from a man aged 18 to 29 in good health. Some clones in this sample may be carry-over from other donors' samples. The chain links TRBV5-6 to TRBJ2-3, with 7 bases that match TRBD2. For the CDR3, the DNA is TGTGCCAGCAGCTTCGGACTAGTTACAGATACGCAGTATTTT. The encoded protein is CASSFGLVTDTQYF. Using reference TRBV5-6 and TRBJ2-3 for the parts outside the CDR3, the full variable domain is DAGVTQSPTHLIKTRGQQVTLRCSPKSGHDTVSWYQQALGQGPQFIFQYYEEEERQRGNFPDRFSGHQFPNYSSELNVNALLLGDSALYLCASSFGLVTDTQYFGPGTRLTVL.